This is a list of T cell receptor beta chains from one sample in a study of cytomegalovirus exposure and HLA in healthy donors. TCRdb's table, derived via immunoSEQ multiplex PCR, lists solely in-frame clones and lacks some. The sample gives 250,000 to 350,000 clones, 75% to 90% of which show up once; roughly 0.31% is in the top ten. Sample: PBMCs. These TCRs come from a girl aged 2-10 years in good health and CMV-seronegative. The conserved cysteine and the conserved F or W are not part of the CDR3 here. Each record gives: V gene, CDR3 protein.

v_gene: TRBV9
CDR3aa: ASSVLTGSNYGYT

v_gene: TRBV5-4
CDR3aa: ASSPTDSYEQY

v_gene: TRBV7-9
CDR3aa: ASRSQTRADTQY

v_gene: TRBV10-2
CDR3aa: ASSESGSTPGSDYGYT

v_gene: TRBV28
CDR3aa: ASRVDSYGYT

v_gene: TRBV28
CDR3aa: ASSLVSTSGNTIY

v_gene: TRBV6-1
CDR3aa: ASSEGPGSSYEQY

v_gene: TRBV7-3
CDR3aa: ASSWGDLLVRRGYNSPLH

v_gene: TRBV6-5
CDR3aa: ASSYSTSGGPYEQY

v_gene: TRBV27
CDR3aa: ASSSGTGRDTEAF

v_gene: TRBV6-1
CDR3aa: ASSECRVRDRGDYGYT

v_gene: TRBV4-1
CDR3aa: ASSGTRGTAASTDTQY

v_gene: TRBV27
CDR3aa: ASSPILGQRPTEAF

v_gene: TRBV5-1
CDR3aa: ASSLAPTSGRTSGELF

v_gene: TRBV7-8
CDR3aa: ASSLYSGRVAYEQF

v_gene: TRBV2
CDR3aa: ASRSGRADWPDSYEQY

v_gene: TRBV28
CDR3aa: ASSHHRGKGTGELF

v_gene: TRBV19
CDR3aa: ASSISRWYSPLH

v_gene: TRBV4-1
CDR3aa: ASSSPLAGDTQY

v_gene: TRBV9
CDR3aa: ASSPSSGGAPETQY

v_gene: TRBV7-2
CDR3aa: ASTGQYGSPLH

v_gene: TRBV28
CDR3aa: ASKNPGQGRDGYT

v_gene: TRBV19
CDR3aa: ASSATPARADTQY

v_gene: TRBV10-3
CDR3aa: AINLNRGVGNTIY

v_gene: TRBV28
CDR3aa: ASSSGLWYGYT

v_gene: TRBV2
CDR3aa: ASSGQVTSGNTIY

v_gene: TRBV30
CDR3aa: AWSGTRMAF

v_gene: TRBV5-4
CDR3aa: ASSWVWRGGTDTQY

v_gene: TRBV13
CDR3aa: ASSLGREMEYGYT

v_gene: TRBV15
CDR3aa: ATSRGGAGVGNEQF